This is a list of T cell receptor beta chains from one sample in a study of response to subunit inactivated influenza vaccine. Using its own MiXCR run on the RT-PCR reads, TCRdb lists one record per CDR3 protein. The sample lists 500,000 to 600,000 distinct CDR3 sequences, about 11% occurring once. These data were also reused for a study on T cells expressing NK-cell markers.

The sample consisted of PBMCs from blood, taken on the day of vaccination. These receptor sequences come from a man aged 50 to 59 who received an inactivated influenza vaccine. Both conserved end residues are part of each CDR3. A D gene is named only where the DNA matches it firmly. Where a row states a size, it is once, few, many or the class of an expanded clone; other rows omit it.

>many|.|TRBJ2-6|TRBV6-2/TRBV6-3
TGTGCCAGCAGTTACTCCACAGGGACTGGGGCCAACGTCCTGACTTTC
CASSYSTGTGANVLTF
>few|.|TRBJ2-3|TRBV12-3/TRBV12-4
TGTGCCAGCACCCCTGGGGGGGGGCCGCCCACAGATACGCAGTATTTT
CASTPGGGPPTDTQYF
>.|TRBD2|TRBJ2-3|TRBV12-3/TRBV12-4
TGTGCCAGCAGACCTAGCGGGGGGATCACAGATACGCAGTATTTT
CASRPSGGITDTQYF
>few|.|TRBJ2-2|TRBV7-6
TGTGCCAGCAGCTTAGATCCCAGAAGGAACACCGGGGAGCTGTTTTTT
CASSLDPRRNTGELFF
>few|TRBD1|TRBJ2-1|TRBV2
TGTGCCAGCAGCGGGGACAGGGCCCGCAATGAGCAGTTCTTC
CASSGDRARNEQFF
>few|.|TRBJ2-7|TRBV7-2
TGTGCCAGCAGCTTACATCTCGGGGGCGAGCAGTACTTC
CASSLHLGGEQYF
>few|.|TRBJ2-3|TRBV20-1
TGCAGTGCTAGAGGGGTCCGAGAGGGGATTACAGATACGCAGTATTTT
CSARGVREGITDTQYF
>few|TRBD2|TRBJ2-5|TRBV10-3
TGTGCCATCAGTGATTTTGCGGGGGGTCAAGAGACCCAGTACTTC
CAISDFAGGQETQYF
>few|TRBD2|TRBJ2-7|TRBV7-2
TGTGCCAGCAGCTTACTAAGCGGGAGGGTATCCGAGCAGTACTTC
CASSLLSGRVSEQYF
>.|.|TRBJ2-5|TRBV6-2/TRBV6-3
TGTGCCAGCAGAAGCCACCAGACAAGCCAAGAGACCCAGTACTTC
CASRSHQTSQETQYF
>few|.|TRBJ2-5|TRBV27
TGTGCCAGCAGTCCCCCCCGGGGTTTAACCATTAAAGAGACCCAGTACTTC
CASSPPRGLTIKETQYF
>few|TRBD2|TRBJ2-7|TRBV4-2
TGTGCCAGCAGCCATCGGACTAGCGCCAACTACGAGCAGTACTTC
CASSHRTSANYEQYF
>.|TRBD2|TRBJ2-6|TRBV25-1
TGTGCCAGCAGCCGGGGGAGGGGAACTGGGGCCAACGTCCTGACTTTC
CASSRGRGTGANVLTF
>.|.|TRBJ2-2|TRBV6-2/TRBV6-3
TGTGCCAGCAGGGAGACAGGGAGGGCCGGGGAGCTGTTTTTT
CASRETGRAGELFF
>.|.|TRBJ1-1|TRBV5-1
TGCGCCAGCGGGAACGGGCTGAACACTGAAGCTTTCTTT
CASGNGLNTEAFF
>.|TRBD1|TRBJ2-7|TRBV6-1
TGTGCCAGCAGTAGACAGGGGAGTGGCGAGCAGTACTTC
CASSRQGSGEQYF
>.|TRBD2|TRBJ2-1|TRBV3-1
TGTGCCAGCAGACCATCCTCTAGCGGGGCCTACAATGAGCAGTTCTTC
CASRPSSSGAYNEQFF
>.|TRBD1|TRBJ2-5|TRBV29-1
TGCAGCGCTTTGCAGGGGGTACAAGAGACCCAGTACTTC
CSALQGVQETQYF
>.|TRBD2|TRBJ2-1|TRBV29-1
TGCAGCGTCCGCGGTAGCGGGGGGGCCGGTGAGCAGTTCTTC
CSVRGSGGAGEQFF
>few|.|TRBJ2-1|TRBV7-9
TGTGCCAGCAGCTTAGCCCCCCTACAGGGAATGGATGAGCAGTTCTTC
CASSLAPLQGMDEQFF
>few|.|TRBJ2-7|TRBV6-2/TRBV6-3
TGTGCCAGCGGGAGACGACCCCATGGGATATTC
CASGRRPHGIF
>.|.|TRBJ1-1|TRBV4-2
TGTGCCAGCAGCCAAGACCCGTATACAGGGCAATCTGAAGCTTTCTTT
CASSQDPYTGQSEAFF
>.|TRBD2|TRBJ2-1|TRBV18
TGTGCCAGCTCGCCCCTAGCGGGAGGGGGTGAGGATGAGCAGTTCTTC
CASSPLAGGGEDEQFF
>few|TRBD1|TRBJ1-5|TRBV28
TGTGCCAGCAGTGAATTAAGACAGGGACCCGGTAGCAATCAGCCCCAGCATTTT
CASSELRQGPGSNQPQHF
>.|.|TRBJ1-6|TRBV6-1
TGTGCCAGCAGCCGGGACACGGGTAATTCACCCCTCCACTTT
CASSRDTGNSPLHF
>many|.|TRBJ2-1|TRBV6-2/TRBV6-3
TGTGCCAGCAGTTCCGACCGAGGGACGGTAGCCGGGACGCTCTACAATGAGCAGTTCTTC
CASSSDRGTVAGTLYNEQFF
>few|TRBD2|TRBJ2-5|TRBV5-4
TGTGCCAGCAGCTTCCAACTAGCGGGAAAAGAGACCCAGTACTTC
CASSFQLAGKETQYF
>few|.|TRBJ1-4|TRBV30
TGTGCCTGGAGTGTACTGGATGAAAAACTGTTTTTT
CAWSVLDEKLFF
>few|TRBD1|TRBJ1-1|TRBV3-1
TGTGCCAGCAGCCCCAGGGGGCGGGGAAGCGCTGAAGCTTTCTTT
CASSPRGRGSAEAFF
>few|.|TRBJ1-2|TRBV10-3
TGTGCCATAACGAGGACACCTAACTATGGCTACACCTTC
CAITRTPNYGYTF
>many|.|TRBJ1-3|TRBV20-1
TGCAGTGCTAGAGCAGACGCCGGAAACACCATATATTTT
CSARADAGNTIYF
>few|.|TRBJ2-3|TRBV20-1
TGCAGTGCTACCCCAGGGTTTAGCGCGAGCACAGATACGCAGTATTTT
CSATPGFSASTDTQYF
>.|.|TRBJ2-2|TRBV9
TGTGCCAGCAGCGTAGGTTCGAGGACCGGGGAGCTGTTTTTT
CASSVGSRTGELFF
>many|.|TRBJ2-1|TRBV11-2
TGTGCCAGCAGCTTACGCGTCTACAATGAGCAGTTCTTC
CASSLRVYNEQFF
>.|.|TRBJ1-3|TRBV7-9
TGTACCAGCAGCTTACCAGGGTCTGGAAACACCATATATTTT
CTSSLPGSGNTIYF
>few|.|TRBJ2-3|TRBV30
TGTGCCTGGAGTCGAACCCGGACCAGCACAGATACGCAGTATTTT
CAWSRTRTSTDTQYF
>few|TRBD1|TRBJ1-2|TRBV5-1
TGCGCCAGCAGCTTTGACAGGGGTGGTGGCTACACCTTC
CASSFDRGGGYTF
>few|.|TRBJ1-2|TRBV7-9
TGTGCCAGCACCCAACTCGCCGGGGAAGCCTACACCTTC
CASTQLAGEAYTF
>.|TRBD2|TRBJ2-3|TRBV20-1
TGCAGTGCTAGAGACGGCGGGAGGGCCGCCAGCACAGATACGCAGTATTTT
CSARDGGRAASTDTQYF
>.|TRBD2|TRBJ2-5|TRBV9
TGTGCCAGCAGCGCCGGGGAGGGTAGGGAAGAGACCCAGTACTTC
CASSAGEGREETQYF
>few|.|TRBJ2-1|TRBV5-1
TGCGCCAGCAGCTTGGCCCGTCCAGGGAATGAGCAGTTCTTC
CASSLARPGNEQFF
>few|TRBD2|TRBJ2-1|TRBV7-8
TGTGCCAGCAGCTTAGCGATAGCGGGCAATGAGCAGTTCTTC
CASSLAIAGNEQFF
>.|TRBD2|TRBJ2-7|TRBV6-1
TGTGCCAGCAGCCCCCTCCCCACTACTAGCGCCTACGAGCAGTACTTC
CASSPLPTTSAYEQYF
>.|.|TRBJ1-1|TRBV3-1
TGTGCCAGCAGCCCAGGACCAGCTGTTGAAGCTTTCTTT
CASSPGPAVEAFF
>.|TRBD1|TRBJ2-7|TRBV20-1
TGCAGTGCTAGACCGGACAGGCACGAGCAGTACTTC
CSARPDRHEQYF
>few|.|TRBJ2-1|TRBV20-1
TGCAGTGCAACAACCGGGACACAGTACAATGAGCAGTTCTTC
CSATTGTQYNEQFF
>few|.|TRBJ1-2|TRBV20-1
TGCAGTGCTAGAATACCAAGCCCCGGGGGCGCGGTCGGCTACACCTTC
CSARIPSPGGAVGYTF
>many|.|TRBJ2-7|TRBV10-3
TGTGCCATCAGTGACAGGGGCGAAGTATACGAGCAGTACTTC
CAISDRGEVYEQYF